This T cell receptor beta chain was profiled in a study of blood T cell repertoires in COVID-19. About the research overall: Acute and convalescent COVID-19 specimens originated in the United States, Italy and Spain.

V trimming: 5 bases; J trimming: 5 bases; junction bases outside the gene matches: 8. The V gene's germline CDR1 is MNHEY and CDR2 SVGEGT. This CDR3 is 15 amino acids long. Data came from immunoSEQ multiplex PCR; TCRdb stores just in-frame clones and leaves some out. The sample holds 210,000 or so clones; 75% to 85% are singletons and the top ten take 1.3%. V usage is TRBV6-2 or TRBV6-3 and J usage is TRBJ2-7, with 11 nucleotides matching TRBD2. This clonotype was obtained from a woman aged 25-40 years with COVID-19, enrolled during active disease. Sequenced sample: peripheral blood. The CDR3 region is CASSPLAGAIHEQYF. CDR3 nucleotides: TGTGCCAGCAGTCCACTAGCGGGAGCCATCCACGAGCAGTACTTC.